This T cell receptor (beta chain) is from a study of graft-versus-host responses after intestinal transplantation. Data came from immunoSEQ multiplex PCR; TCRdb stores just in-frame clones and leaves some out. The table has 65,000 to 90,000 clones, under 95% seen once. In germline, CDR1 is SEHNR, CDR2 FQNEAQ (reference sequence). V was shortened by 2 bases and J by 7 bases, with 6 bases between the two germline ends. The CDR3 has 12 residues. On this clone itself: Its antigen is undetermined.

Sequenced here: unstimulated CD8+ T cells sorted from spleen or lymph node cells, sampled before transplant. This chain connects TRBV7-9 to TRBJ2-1, with D possibly matching TRBD1 (6 bases). This TCR was sampled from a human donor who was the organ donor for an intestinal transplant. This CDR3 reads CASSLRGNEQFF. The CDR3 coding sequence is TGTGCCAGCAGCTTAAGGGGGAATGAGCAGTTCTTC.